This T cell receptor (beta chain) was recovered during a study of cytomegalovirus exposure and HLA in healthy donors. Points from the study as a whole: TCR beta sequences numbering 15,000 to 20,000 were associated with HLA alleles at 0.05 false discovery rate in a later analysis.

As concerns this clone: Its antigen is unidentified.

This CDR3 spans 17 amino acids. V shed 3 bases and J 4 bases; nucleotides not matched to a gene: 12. Germline V gene lookup returns CDR1 SGHNT and CDR2 YENEEA. With 60 Vbeta and 13 Jbeta primers, the PCR was carried out. Methods used by the authors: Later reanalysis found approximately 80 million unique TCR beta chains, around 11 million of them shared. The repertoire was sequenced with immunoSEQ multiplex PCR; TCRdb's copy has only in-frame clones and lacks some. V and J calls and clone size are as listed in that table; D and trimming were resolved from the DNA. The sample shows 150,000 to 200,000 clones, approximately 88% of them seen only once.

V is TRBV11-3 and J is TRBJ1-3, with 7 bases matching TRBD1. Specimen: PBMCs. The TCR comes from a woman in her late teens or twenties in good health and CMV-seronegative. The DNA of the CDR3 is TGTGCCAGCAGCTTTAGAACCCTCCAGGGGGAAGGAAACACCATATATTTT. As protein: CASSFRTLQGEGNTIYF.